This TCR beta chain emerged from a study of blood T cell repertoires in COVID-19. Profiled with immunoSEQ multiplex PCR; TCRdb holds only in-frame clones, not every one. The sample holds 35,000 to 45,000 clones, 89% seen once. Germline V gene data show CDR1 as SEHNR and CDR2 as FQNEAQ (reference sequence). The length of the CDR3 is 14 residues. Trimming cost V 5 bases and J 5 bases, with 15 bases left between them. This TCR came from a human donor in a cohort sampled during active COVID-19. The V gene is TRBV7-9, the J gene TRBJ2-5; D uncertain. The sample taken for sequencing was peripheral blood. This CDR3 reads CASSPPGPQETQYF. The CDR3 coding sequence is TGTGCCAGCAGCCCCCCGGGTCCCCAGGAGACCCAGTACTTC. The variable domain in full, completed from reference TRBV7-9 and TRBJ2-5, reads DTGVSQNPRHKITKRGQNVTFRCDPISEHNRLYWYRQTLGQGPEFLTYFQNEAQLEKSRLLSDRFSAERPKGSFSTLEIQRTEQGDSAMYLCASSPPGPQETQYFGPGTRLLVL.